The 11 T cell receptor beta chains presented below share a single source sample, sequenced in a study of T cells in Graves' hyperthyroidism and ophthalmopathy (dated by TCRdb to between 2018 and 2021). The method was multiplex PCR. TCRdb shows the sequencer as Illumina HiSeq 2000. The TCR beta CDR3 regions were amplified from the RNA transcripts. The first round of RT-PCR for the TCR CDR3 was performed with the HTBI primer set and the Qiagen OneStep RT-PCR kit. TCRdb reprocessed the public reads (quality trimming at Q25 with fastp, clone calling with MiXCR) and kept in-frame beta chains. Rows are combined by CDR3 protein, so each entry shows the most common genes and DNA. This sample holds around 500,000 distinct CDR3 sequences; around 14% were observed only once. The leading ten clones occupy 15% to 20% of the sample. Sequencing was performed on blood. The receptors stem from a young woman with Graves' hyperthyroidism.

The V and J genes are TRBV5-1 and TRBJ1-1; a possible D gene is TRBD1 (6 bases). Per germline, CDR1 SGHRS and CDR2 YFSETQ. Trimming stripped 2 bases from V and 7 bases from J, with 18 bases between. This CDR3 is built from 15 residues. The CDR3 DNA reads TGCGCCAGCAGCTTAACTTCGGGACATCGACTTGAAGCTTTCTTT. This sequence encodes CASSLTSGHRLEAFF.

Ten or more counts support this clonotype. The V call is TRBV2, the J call TRBJ2-3; D gene unclear. CDR1 SNHLY and CDR2 FYNNEI come from the germline V gene. This CDR3 comprises 11 residues. Trimming shortened V by 4 bases and J by 5 bases, and 4 bases separated the two germline ends. Here the CDR3 reads CASSGLDTQYF. DNA for the CDR3: TGTGCCAGCAGTGGACTAGATACGCAGTATTTT.

This clonotype was counted between two and nine times. The chain carries TRBV6-1 and TRBJ2-3, with D tentatively TRBD2 (5 bases). V lost 5 bases and J 6 bases, leaving 15 bases between the germline ends. Germline-derived CDR1 and CDR2 are MNHNS and SASEGT. This CDR3 has 14 residues. This chain's CDR3 is CASSTVGEWDTQYF. CDR3 in DNA: TGTGCCAGCAGTACGGTTGGGGAGTGGGATACGCAGTATTTT.

This clonotype was found a few times. The chain combines TRBV7-9 with TRBJ2-3, with 7 bases matching TRBD2. The CDR3 is made up of 16 amino acids. Germline-derived CDR1 and CDR2 are SEHNR and FQNEAQ (reference sequence). The J segment lost 2 bases and the V segment lost 1 base, leaving 6 bases of the junction unmatched. The CDR3: CASSLGLAATTDTQYF. In nucleotides, the CDR3 is TGTGCCAGCAGCTTAGGGCTAGCGGCTACCACAGATACGCAGTATTTT.

This clonotype came up a few times. The chain carries TRBV9 and TRBJ2-5, with D unresolved. Germline values: CDR1 SGDLS, CDR2 YYNGEE. This CDR3 region has 13 residues. The V gene lost 0 bases and the J gene lost 5 bases, with 8 bases spanning the gap. Here the CDR3 DNA reads TGTGCCAGCAGCGTAGCGGGTCGGGAGACCCAGTACTTC. This encodes CASSVAGRETQYF.

This clonotype was counted many times. The rearrangement uses TRBV11-2 and TRBJ2-4, with a tentative D call TRBD1 (5 bases). Germline V gene data show CDR1 as SGHAT and CDR2 as FQNNGV. The V and J ends lost 0 bases and 2 bases respectively, with 14 bases between them. The CDR3 totals 17 residues. CDR3 nucleotide sequence: TGTGCCAGCAGCTTAGATCGGCCAGGGTTAACCAAAAACATTCAGTACTTC. As protein: CASSLDRPGLTKNIQYF.

In its sample, this clonotype was seen many times. V and J are TRBV5-4 and TRBJ2-1; 13 positions match TRBD2. The CDR3 runs to 15 residues. V gave up 5 bases and J gave up 8 bases; unmatched junction bases: 7. CDR1 is SGHNT and CDR2 is YYREEE in the germline V gene (reference sequence). The CDR3, as DNA: TGTGCCAGCAGTACTGGACTAGCGGGAGTCTATGAGCAGTTCTTC. It codes for CASSTGLAGVYEQFF.

This clonotype appeared a single time. With a much larger clone just one base away, this may be a read error. This chain links TRBV29-1 with TRBJ2-3; either TRBD1 or TRBD2 may fit D (5 bases each). Trimming cost V 7 bases and J 0 bases, with 17 bases left between them. Per germline, CDR1 SQVTM and CDR2 ANQGSEA. The CDR3 spans 15 residues. The CDR3 reads CSAERRDPSTDTQYF. In DNA form, the CDR3 reads TGCAGCGCTGAGCGCCGGGACCCTAGCACAGATACGCAGTATTTT.

As for this clonotype: A far larger clone lies a single base away; this is likely a read error. This is likely a read error, given that the CDR3 carries no conserved phenylalanine or tryptophan at its end. The rearrangement links TRBV13 to TRBJ2-7, with D unresolved. This CDR3 comprises 12 residues. CDR1 PRHDT and CDR2 FYEKMQ come from the germline V gene (reference sequence). The ends were cut back, 4 bases at V and 0 bases at J, with 4 bases in the middle. The DNA for the CDR3 is TGTGCCAGCAGCTCGTCCTCCTACGAGCAGTACCTC. Translation: CASSSSSYEQYL.

This clonotype has ten or more counts. The chain recombines TRBV5-5 with TRBJ2-7; 9 bases map to TRBD1. Germline V gene data show CDR1 as SGHKS and CDR2 as YYEKEE (reference sequence). J was trimmed by 5 bases and V by 4 bases; bases with no gene match: 7. This CDR3 is built from 14 residues. The CDR3 spells CASSRYRGQNEQYF. The CDR3 region has the DNA TGTGCCAGCAGCCGCTACAGGGGGCAGAACGAGCAGTACTTC.

There are a few counts of this clonotype. An end of the junction does not agree with germline; a read error may underlie this. The J gene is TRBJ2-1, the V gene TRBV19; D may correspond to TRBD1 or TRBD2 (5 bases each). Germline assignment: CDR1 LNHDA and CDR2 SQIVND (reference sequence). The CDR3 covers 14 residues. The CDR3 coding sequence is TGTGCCAGTGGTATCGGGGCGGTGGGGAATGAGCAGTTCTTC. It is translated as CASGIGAVGNEQFF.